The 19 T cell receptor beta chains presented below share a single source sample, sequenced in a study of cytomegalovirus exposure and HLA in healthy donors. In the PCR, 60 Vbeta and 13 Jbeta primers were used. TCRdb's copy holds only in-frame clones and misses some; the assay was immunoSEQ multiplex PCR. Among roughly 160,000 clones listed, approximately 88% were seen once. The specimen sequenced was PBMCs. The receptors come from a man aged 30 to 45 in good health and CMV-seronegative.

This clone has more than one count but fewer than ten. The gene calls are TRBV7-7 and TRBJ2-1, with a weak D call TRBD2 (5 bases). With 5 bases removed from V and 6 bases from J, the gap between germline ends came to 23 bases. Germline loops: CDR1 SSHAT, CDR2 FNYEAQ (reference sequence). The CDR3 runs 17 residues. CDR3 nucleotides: TGTGCCAGCAGCAGCCGAGAAGCGCGGGCTTCGTTCAATGAGCAGTTCTTC. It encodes CASSSREARASFNEQFF. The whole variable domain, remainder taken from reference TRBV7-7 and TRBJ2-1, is GAGVSQSPRYKVTKRGQDVTLRCDPISSHATLYWYQQALGQGPEFLTYFNYEAQPDKSGLPSDRFSAERPEGSISTLTIQRTEQRDSAMYRCASSSREARASFNEQFFGPGTRLTVL.

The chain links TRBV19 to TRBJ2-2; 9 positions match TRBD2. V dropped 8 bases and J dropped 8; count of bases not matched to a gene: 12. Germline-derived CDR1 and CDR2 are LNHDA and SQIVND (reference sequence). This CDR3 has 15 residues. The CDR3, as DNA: TGTGCCAGTTCTGGAGGGGGACTAGCTCCTGGGGAGCTGTTTTTT. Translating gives CASSGGGLAPGELFF. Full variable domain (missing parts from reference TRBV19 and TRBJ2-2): DGGITQSPKYLFRKEGQNVTLSCEQNLNHDAMYWYRQDPGQGLRLIYYSQIVNDFQKGDIAEGYSVSREKKESFPLTVTSAQKNPTAFYLCASSGGGLAPGELFFGEGSRLTVL.

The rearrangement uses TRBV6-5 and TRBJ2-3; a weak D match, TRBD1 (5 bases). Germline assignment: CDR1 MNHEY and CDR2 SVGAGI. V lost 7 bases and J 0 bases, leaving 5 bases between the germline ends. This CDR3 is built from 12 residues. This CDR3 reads CASKGSTDTQYF. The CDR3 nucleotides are TGTGCCAGCAAGGGGAGCACAGATACGCAGTATTTT.

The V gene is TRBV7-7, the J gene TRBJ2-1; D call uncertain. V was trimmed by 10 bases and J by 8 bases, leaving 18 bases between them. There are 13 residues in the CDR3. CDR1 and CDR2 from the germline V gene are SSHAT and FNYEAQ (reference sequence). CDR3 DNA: TGTGCCATCTCGAACGGGTGGTCGGATGAGCAGTTCTTC. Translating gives CAISNGWSDEQFF.

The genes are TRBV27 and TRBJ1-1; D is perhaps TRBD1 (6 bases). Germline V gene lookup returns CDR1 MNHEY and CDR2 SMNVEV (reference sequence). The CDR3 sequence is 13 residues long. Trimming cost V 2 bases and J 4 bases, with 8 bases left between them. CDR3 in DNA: TGTGCCAGCAGTTTAGACAGGAGCACTGAAGCTTTCTTT. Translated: CASSLDRSTEAFF.

CDR3 sequence: CASSMTGEPILAKNIQYF. The CDR3 DNA reads as TGTGCCAGTAGTATGACAGGGGAGCCTATCTTAGCCAAAAACATTCAGTACTTC. The gene calls are TRBV19 and TRBJ2-4; 8 nucleotides line up with TRBD1. The junction had 10 bases not matched to a gene; V was cut back by 3 bases and J by 0 bases. Germline V lookup: CDR1 LNHDA, CDR2 SQIVND (reference sequence). This CDR3 contains 18 residues.

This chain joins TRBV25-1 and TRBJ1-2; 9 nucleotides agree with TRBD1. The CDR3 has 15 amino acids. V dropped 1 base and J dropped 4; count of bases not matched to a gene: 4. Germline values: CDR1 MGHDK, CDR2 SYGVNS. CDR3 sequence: CASSESGGQGYGYTF. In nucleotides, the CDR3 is TGTGCCAGCAGTGAATCAGGGGGACAGGGCTATGGCTACACCTTC.

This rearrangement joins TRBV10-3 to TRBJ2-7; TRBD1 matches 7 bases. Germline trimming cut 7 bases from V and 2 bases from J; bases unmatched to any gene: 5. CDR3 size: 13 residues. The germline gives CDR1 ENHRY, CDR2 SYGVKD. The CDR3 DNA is TGTGCCATCACCAATGACAGGGCCTACGAGCAGTACTTC. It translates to CAITNDRAYEQYF.

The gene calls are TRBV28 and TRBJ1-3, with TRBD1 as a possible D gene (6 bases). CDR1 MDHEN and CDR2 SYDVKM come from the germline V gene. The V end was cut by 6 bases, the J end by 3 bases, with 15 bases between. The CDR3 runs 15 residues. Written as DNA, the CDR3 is TGTGCCAGCAGCCTAGGACAGCTTGGTGGAAACACCATATATTTT. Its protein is CASSLGQLGGNTIYF.

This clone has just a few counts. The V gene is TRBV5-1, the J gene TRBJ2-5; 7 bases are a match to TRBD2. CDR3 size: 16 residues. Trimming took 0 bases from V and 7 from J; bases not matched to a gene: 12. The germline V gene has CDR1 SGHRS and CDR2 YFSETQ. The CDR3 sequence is CASSLDPFGGGSTQYF. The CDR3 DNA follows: TGCGCCAGCAGCTTGGACCCTTTTGGGGGGGGTTCGACCCAGTACTTC.

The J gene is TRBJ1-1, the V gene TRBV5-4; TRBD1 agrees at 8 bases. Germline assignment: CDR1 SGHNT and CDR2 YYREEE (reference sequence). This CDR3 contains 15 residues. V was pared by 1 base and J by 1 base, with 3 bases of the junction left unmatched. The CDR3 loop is CASSLKTGANTEAFF. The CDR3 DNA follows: TGTGCCAGCAGCTTGAAGACAGGGGCGAACACTGAAGCTTTCTTT.

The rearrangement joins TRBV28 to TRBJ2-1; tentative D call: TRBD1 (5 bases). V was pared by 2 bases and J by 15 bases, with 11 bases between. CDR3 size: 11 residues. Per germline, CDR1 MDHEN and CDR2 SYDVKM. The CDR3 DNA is TGTGCCAGCAGTTTAGGCCTAAGGGGGTTCTTC. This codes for CASSLGLRGFF.

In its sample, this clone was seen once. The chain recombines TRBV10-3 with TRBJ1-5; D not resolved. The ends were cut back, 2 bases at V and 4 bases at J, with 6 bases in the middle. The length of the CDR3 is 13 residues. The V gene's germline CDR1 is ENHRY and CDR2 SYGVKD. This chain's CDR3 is CAISEGRNQPQHF. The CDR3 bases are TGTGCCATCAGTGAGGGCAGGAATCAGCCCCAGCATTTT.

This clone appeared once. CDR3 sequence: CAWNGGYGYEQYF. CDR3 in DNA: TGTGCCTGGAATGGAGGTTACGGTTACGAGCAGTACTTC. The J gene is TRBJ2-7, the V gene TRBV30, with TRBD2 as a possible D gene (5 bases). The CDR3 is 13 residues long. Per germline, CDR1 GTSNPN and CDR2 SVGIG (reference sequence). The V end lost 4 bases, the J end lost 4 bases, and 14 bases lay between the germline ends. Complete variable domain (other parts from reference TRBV30 and TRBJ2-7): SQTIHQWPATLVQPVGSPLSLECTVEGTSNPNLYWYRQAAGRGLQLLFYSVGIGQISSEVPQNLSASRPQDRQFILSSKKLLLSDSGFYLCAWNGGYGYEQYFGPGTRLTVT.

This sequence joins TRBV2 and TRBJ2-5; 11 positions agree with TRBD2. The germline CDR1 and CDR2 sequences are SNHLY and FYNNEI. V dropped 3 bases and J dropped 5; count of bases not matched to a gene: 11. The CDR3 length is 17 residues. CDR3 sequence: CASSEFSGRDWRETQYF. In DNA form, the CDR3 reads TGTGCCAGCAGTGAGTTTAGCGGGAGGGATTGGCGGGAGACCCAGTACTTC.

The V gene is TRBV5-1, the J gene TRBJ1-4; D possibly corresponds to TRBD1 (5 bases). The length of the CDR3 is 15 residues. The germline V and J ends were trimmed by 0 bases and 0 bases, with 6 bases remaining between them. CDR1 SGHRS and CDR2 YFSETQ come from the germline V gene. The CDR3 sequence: CASSLVGATNEKLFF. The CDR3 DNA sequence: TGCGCCAGCAGCTTGGTAGGGGCAACTAATGAAAAACTGTTTTTT.

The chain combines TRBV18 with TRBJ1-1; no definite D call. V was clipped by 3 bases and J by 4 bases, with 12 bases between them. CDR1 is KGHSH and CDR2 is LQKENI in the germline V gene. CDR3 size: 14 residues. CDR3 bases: TGTGCCAGCTCACCGCGAAATATCGGCACTGAAGCTTTCTTT. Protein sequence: CASSPRNIGTEAFF.

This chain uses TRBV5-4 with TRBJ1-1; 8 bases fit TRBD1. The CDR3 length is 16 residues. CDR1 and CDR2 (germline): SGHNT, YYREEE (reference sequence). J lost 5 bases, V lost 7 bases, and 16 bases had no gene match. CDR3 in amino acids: CASDIALIRTGTEAFF. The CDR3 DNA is TGTGCCAGCGATATCGCCCTCATCCGGACAGGGACTGAAGCTTTCTTT.

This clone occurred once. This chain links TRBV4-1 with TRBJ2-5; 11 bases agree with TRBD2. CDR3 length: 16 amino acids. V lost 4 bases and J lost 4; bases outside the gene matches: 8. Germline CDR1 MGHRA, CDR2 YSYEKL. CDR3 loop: CASSRNSGRVGETQYF. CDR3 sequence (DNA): TGCGCCAGCAGCCGGAATAGCGGGAGGGTAGGAGAGACCCAGTACTTC.